The 25 T cell receptor beta chains below come from one sample, sequenced in a study of blood T cell repertoires in COVID-19. Some clones are missing from TCRdb's copy, which holds only in-frame ones; the method was immunoSEQ multiplex PCR. Of about 310,000 clones detected, 87% appear once; the ten largest clones hold 1%. The specimen was peripheral blood. The receptors stem from a man aged 45 to 65 with active or convalescent COVID-19.

The gene calls are TRBV4-2 and TRBJ2-1, with 11 bases identical to TRBD2. V lost 0 bases to trimming and J lost 9 bases; unmatched junction nucleotides: 13. The CDR3 is 18 residues long. Germline V gives CDR1 LGHNA, CDR2 YNFKEQ. CDR3 sequence: CASSQDYKGTSGGGEQFF. The CDR3 DNA reads TGTGCCAGCAGCCAAGATTATAAGGGTACTAGCGGGGGAGGTGAGCAGTTCTTC.

V usage is TRBV5-1 and J usage is TRBJ2-7; 8 bases line up with TRBD1. V dropped 2 bases and J dropped 0; count of bases not matched to a gene: 4. CDR1 is SGHRS, CDR2 YFSETQ, per germline. This CDR3 has 15 amino acids. In DNA, the CDR3 is TGCGCCAGCAGCTTTGGACAGGGCAGCTCCTACGAGCAGTACTTC. This gives the protein CASSFGQGSSYEQYF.

The CDR3 DNA is TGCGCCAGCAGCCAAGATCTTAACGGACAGGGGAAAACAGATACGCAGTATTTT. It is translated as CASSQDLNGQGKTDTQYF. J is TRBJ2-3 and V is TRBV4-3; TRBD1 aligns across 9 bases. V dropped 0 bases and J dropped 3; count of bases not matched to a gene: 10. CDR1 and CDR2 from the germline V gene are LGHNA and YSLEER. The CDR3 consists of 18 residues.

The CDR3 coding sequence is TGTGCCAGCAGTGGCATAGCGGGAGGAGGCGAGCAGTACTTC. Translating gives CASSGIAGGGEQYF. The rearrangement links TRBV2 to TRBJ2-7, with 10 bases aligning to TRBD2. The length of the CDR3 is 14 residues. The V gene's germline CDR1 is SNHLY and CDR2 FYNNEI. V gave up 4 bases and J gave up 6 bases; unmatched junction bases: 6.

This chain joins TRBV4-3 and TRBJ1-5; weak D call: TRBD1 (5 bases). The CDR3 consists of 18 residues. Germline values: CDR1 LGHNA, CDR2 YSLEER. V gave up 8 bases and J gave up 0 bases, with 23 bases separating them. CDR3 sequence (DNA): TGCGCCAGCTCTTCCCGGGCAGGGCTTGAGAATAGCAATCAGCCCCAGCATTTT. Translation: CASSSRAGLENSNQPQHF.

The chain carries TRBV28 and TRBJ1-2; D perhaps matches TRBD1 (5 bases). The germline gives CDR1 MDHEN, CDR2 SYDVKM. CDR3 length: 12 amino acids. V lost 1 base to trimming and J lost 14 bases, with 14 bases between them. For the CDR3, the DNA is TGTGCCAGCAGTTTATCGGGGGGGTTCGGTACCTTC. This translates into CASSLSGGFGTF.

This chain joins TRBV18 and TRBJ1-6, with 9 bases that match TRBD1. The CDR3 is made up of 15 amino acids. V trimming: 4 bases; J trimming: 5 bases; junction bases outside the gene matches: 3. CDR1 is KGHSH and CDR2 is LQKENI in the germline V gene. Written as DNA, the CDR3 is TGTGCCAGCTCACTGGGACAGGGAGATAATTCACCCCTCCACTTT. Translation gives CASSLGQGDNSPLHF.

The sample holds a few counts of this clone. V is TRBV2 and J is TRBJ2-1; TRBD1 is a possible D gene (5 bases). Germline V lookup: CDR1 SNHLY, CDR2 FYNNEI. The germline V and J ends were trimmed by 7 bases and 5 bases, with 12 bases remaining between them. The CDR3 totals 13 residues. The CDR3 nucleotides are TGTGCCAGCAACGCCGACAGAGACAATGAGCAGTTCTTC. Translation gives CASNADRDNEQFF.

The rearrangement links TRBV28 to TRBJ1-2; 9 bases match TRBD1. Germline V gene data show CDR1 as MDHEN and CDR2 as SYDVKM. The trim removed 3 bases at V and 6 bases at J, leaving 11 bases unmatched. The length of the CDR3 is 16 residues. The CDR3 DNA follows: TGTGCCAGCAGTTTCTTCGGTGTCGGACAGGGGAATGGCTACACCTTC. Its translation is CASSFFGVGQGNGYTF.

This chain links TRBV28 with TRBJ2-7; the D gene is possibly TRBD2 (5 bases). This CDR3 has 12 residues. The V gene lost 8 bases and the J gene lost 2 bases, with 10 bases spanning the gap. From germline, CDR1 is MDHEN and CDR2 SYDVKM. CDR3 in DNA: TGTGCCAGCCTTGGACTCGCCTACGAGCAGTACTTC. It encodes CASLGLAYEQYF.

CDR3 sequence: CASSPSGETDTQYF. The CDR3 DNA sequence: TGTGCCAGCAGCCCTAGCGGGGAGACAGATACGCAGTATTTT. The chain links TRBV3-1 (or the pseudogene TRBV3-2) to TRBJ2-3; 9 bases fit TRBD2. V shed 4 bases and J 3 bases; nucleotides not matched to a gene: 2. The CDR3 covers 14 residues. Per germline, CDR1 LGHDT and CDR2 YNNKEL (reference sequence).

This rearrangement joins TRBV9 to TRBJ2-1; 10 nucleotides match TRBD1. J lost 2 bases, V lost 3 bases, and 2 bases had no gene match. CDR3 size: 15 residues. CDR1 and CDR2 (germline): SGDLS, YYNGEE. The CDR3 DNA reads as TGTGCCAGCAGCGAGACAGGGGGCGCCTACAATGAGCAGTTCTTC. Translating it yields CASSETGGAYNEQFF.

The chain carries TRBV6-2 or TRBV6-3 and TRBJ1-5; 8 nucleotides agree with TRBD1. This CDR3 region has 16 residues. The junction had 2 bases not matched to a gene; V was cut back by 1 base and J by 0 bases. The V gene's germline CDR1 is MNHEY and CDR2 SVGEGT. The CDR3: CASSYLQGDSNQPQHF. The CDR3 DNA is TGTGCCAGCAGTTACTTACAGGGGGATAGCAATCAGCCCCAGCATTTT.

The chain recombines TRBV19 with TRBJ2-3, with no clear D. V gave up 5 bases and J gave up 2 bases, with 14 bases separating them. CDR3 length equals 15 residues. Germline V gene lookup returns CDR1 LNHDA and CDR2 SQIVND (reference sequence). CDR3 region: CASSPRVADTDTQYF. Written as DNA, the CDR3 is TGTGCCAGTAGTCCCCGGGTGGCGGACACAGATACGCAGTATTTT.

This chain connects TRBV6-5 to TRBJ2-2; TRBD2 might be the D (5 bases). Germline values: CDR1 MNHEY, CDR2 SVGAGI. This CDR3 comprises 14 residues. Trimming removed 4 bases at V and 5 bases at J, with 11 bases between. CDR3 nucleotides: TGTGCCAGCAGTTCCCCCCGGGGAACCGGGGAGCTGTTTTTT. Amino acid sequence: CASSSPRGTGELFF.

This chain links TRBV6-2 or TRBV6-3 with TRBJ1-1; D is unclear. Germline-derived CDR1 and CDR2 are MNHEY and SVGEGT. V was shortened by 4 bases and J by 1 base, with 13 bases between the two germline ends. CDR3 length: 15 residues. CDR3: CASSSQTLSNTEAFF. The CDR3 coding sequence is TGTGCCAGCAGTTCGCAAACACTATCGAACACTGAAGCTTTCTTT.

J is TRBJ2-7 and V is TRBV2, with TRBD2 identical over 10 bases. The CDR3 consists of 15 residues. Trimming removed 3 bases from V and 5 bases from J; junction bases left unmatched: 7. CDR1 SNHLY and CDR2 FYNNEI come from the germline V gene. CDR3 in amino acids: CASSDGASGSHEQYF. For the CDR3, the DNA is TGTGCCAGCAGTGATGGGGCTAGCGGGAGCCACGAGCAGTACTTC.

The chain recombines TRBV24-1 with TRBJ1-1; no definite D call. CDR1 is KGHDR, CDR2 SFDVKD, per germline. V gave up 9 bases and J gave up 1 base, with 11 bases separating them. The CDR3 runs to 13 residues. Here the CDR3 reads CATATPGNTEAFF. The CDR3 bases are TGTGCCACCGCCACTCCAGGGAACACTGAAGCTTTCTTT.

This rearrangement joins TRBV10-3 to TRBJ1-5; D is uncertain. Germline values: CDR1 ENHRY, CDR2 SYGVKD. The CDR3 extends over 15 amino acids. The V gene lost 3 bases and the J gene lost 2 bases, with 11 bases spanning the gap. Here the CDR3 reads CAISDVQKGNQPQHF. The CDR3, as DNA: TGTGCCATCAGTGATGTACAGAAGGGCAATCAGCCCCAGCATTTT.

V usage is TRBV19 and J usage is TRBJ1-5; 9 bases are a match to TRBD1. Germline V gives CDR1 LNHDA, CDR2 SQIVND (reference sequence). The CDR3 is 13 amino acids. Trimming cost V 7 bases and J 4 bases; bases outside gene matches: 2. DNA of the CDR3: TGTGCCAGTACCGGGACAGGGAATCAGCCCCAGCATTTT. As protein: CASTGTGNQPQHF. The complete variable domain, with remaining parts taken from reference TRBV19 and TRBJ1-5, reads DGGITQSPKYLFRKEGQNVTLSCEQNLNHDAMYWYRQDPGQGLRLIYYSQIVNDFQKGDIAEGYSVSREKKESFPLTVTSAQKNPTAFYLCASTGTGNQPQHFGDGTRLSIL.

This chain links TRBV30 with TRBJ2-5, with a tentative D call TRBD2 (5 bases). The V end lost 0 bases, the J end lost 5 bases, and 16 bases lay between the germline ends. Germline assignment: CDR1 GTSNPN and CDR2 SVGIG (reference sequence). The CDR3 runs 15 residues. The CDR3 here is CAWSVGATPRETQYF. The CDR3 DNA follows: TGTGCCTGGAGTGTGGGAGCGACCCCGAGGGAGACCCAGTACTTC.

V gene TRBV28 combines with J gene TRBJ2-5; D possibly corresponds to TRBD1 (6 bases). The V end was cut by 5 bases, the J end by 1 base, with 11 bases between. Germline CDR1 is MDHEN and CDR2 is SYDVKM. The CDR3 extends over 14 amino acids. The DNA of the CDR3 is TGTGCCAGCAGTATAGGACAGCTCCAAGAGACCCAGTACTTC. Encoded protein: CASSIGQLQETQYF.

The V gene is TRBV6-1, the J gene TRBJ2-7, with a tentative D call TRBD2 (5 bases). This CDR3 is 16 amino acids long. Trimming left V 3 bases short and J 2 bases short, with 17 bases between. Germline V gives CDR1 MNHNS, CDR2 SASEGT. The CDR3 DNA is TGTGCCAGCAGTGAGCCGGGAAACATTTGGGCCTACGAGCAGTACTTC. This translates into CASSEPGNIWAYEQYF.

The chain carries TRBV11-3 and TRBJ2-3; 7 bases are a match to TRBD1. V lost 3 bases, J lost 8 bases, and 5 bases stayed unmatched. This CDR3 comprises 13 residues. The germline gives CDR1 SGHNT, CDR2 YENEEA. The CDR3 spells CASSFAPGGTQYF. The CDR3 nucleotides read TGTGCCAGCAGCTTCGCCCCAGGGGGTACGCAGTATTTT.

J is TRBJ1-4 and V is TRBV30; D is unresolved. V was cut by 3 bases and J by 0 bases, with 8 bases left in between. From germline, CDR1 is GTSNPN and CDR2 SVGIG (reference sequence). The CDR3 covers 14 residues. Here the CDR3 reads CAWRPGATNEKLFF. CDR3 coding DNA: TGTGCCTGGAGACCGGGAGCAACTAATGAAAAACTGTTTTTT. The whole variable domain, remainder taken from reference TRBV30 and TRBJ1-4, is SQTIHQWPATLVQPVGSPLSLECTVEGTSNPNLYWYRQAAGRGLQLLFYSVGIGQISSEVPQNLSASRPQDRQFILSSKKLLLSDSGFYLCAWRPGATNEKLFFGSGTQLSVL.